This entry lists 3 T cell receptor beta chains sequenced from one sample in a study of T-cell memory formation after mild COVID-19. One entry per CDR3 protein, called by TCRdb with MiXCR from the 5' RACE reads. This sample has around 420,000 distinct CDR3 sequences, with 24% found just once. The sequenced sample was PBMCs or a T cell subset sorted from them (not recorded which). The receptor set was obtained from an adult woman who had mild COVID-19 (a few samples of this study predate the infection). Cell type and time point are not known.

This chain uses TRBV5-1 with TRBJ2-3, with 8 nucleotides matching TRBD1. Germline CDR1 SGHRS, CDR2 YFSETQ. This CDR3 is 17 amino acids long. V was clipped by 0 bases and J by 1 base; unmatched bases: 7. As DNA, the CDR3 is TGCGCCAGCAGCTTGGCCGAGGCAGGGGGCCGCACAGATACGCAGTATTTT. This codes for CASSLAEAGGRTDTQYF. The full variable domain, with the rest looked up from reference TRBV5-1 and TRBJ2-3, is KAGVTQTPRYLIKTRGQQVTLSCSPISGHRSVSWYQQTPGQGLQFLFEYFSETQRNKGNFPGRFSGRQFSNSRSEMNVSTLELGDSALYLCASSLAEAGGRTDTQYFGPGTRLTVL.

This clonotype was observed a few times. This chain connects TRBV7-3 to TRBJ2-7, with 9 bases fitting TRBD2. Germline V gives CDR1 SGHTA, CDR2 FQGTGA. With 1 base clipped from V and 2 bases from J, the junction kept 9 bases outside the gene matches. CDR3 length: 17 residues. The DNA of the CDR3 is TGTGCCAGCAGCTTAAGGCTAGCGGGGATGACTACCTACGAGCAGTACTTC. This codes for CASSLRLAGMTTYEQYF.

Ten or more counts support this clonotype. The J gene is TRBJ1-1, the V gene TRBV7-8; D gene uncertain. Germline CDR1 reads SGHVS; CDR2 reads FQNEAQ. This CDR3 is 13 amino acids long. V lost 4 bases and J lost 1, with 7 bases in between. The CDR3 DNA follows: TGTGCCAGCAGCTGGGGTAGGAACACTGAAGCTTTCTTT. Translated, it gives CASSWGRNTEAFF.